This T cell receptor (beta chain) was found in a study of OX40 agonist ivuxolimab in advanced cancers. General study findings and limits: Clones of CD4+ and CD8+ blood T cells grew by week 6 at doses of 0.1 to 3.0 mg/kg. Compared with others, partial responders at 0.1-3.0 mg/kg displayed clonal expansion among the lowest.

V lost 10 bases and J 5 bases, leaving 30 bases between the germline ends. Germline V CDR1 and CDR2: MNHEY, SMNVEV (reference sequence). This CDR3 has 18 residues. Here immunoSEQ multiplex PCR was the method, and the copy in TCRdb shows in-frame clones only, minus some. The data contain around 34,000 clones, approximately 81% of them singletons. This clone was seen just once. The antigen remains undetermined. This TCR was sampled from an adult with an advanced solid tumor such as melanoma, head and neck, liver or kidney cancer. The rearrangement uses TRBV27 and TRBJ2-1; the D gene could be TRBD1 or TRBD2 (5 bases each). This specimen consisted of CD4+ or CD8+ T cells sorted from blood, obtained in a trial of the OX40 agonist ivuxolimab. In nucleotides, the CDR3 is TGTGCCATTGCGAGAGAACCGGGACCCCTGGTGAGGGACAATGAGCAGTTCTTC. Residues: CAIAREPGPLVRDNEQFF.